This TCR beta chain was identified in a study of T cells in Graves' hyperthyroidism and ophthalmopathy. This clonotype was recorded at least ten times. V lost 7 bases to trimming and J lost 5 bases; unmatched junction nucleotides: 19. CDR1 and CDR2 (germline): MNHEY, SVGEGT. The CDR3 contains 17 residues. Authors of the study amplified TCR beta CDR3 regions from RNA transcripts. Carried out on the TCR CDR3, a first-round RT-PCR used the HTBI primer set. TCRdb re-called the multiplex PCR reads through MiXCR, storing one row per CDR3 protein. This table holds roughly 350,000 distinct CDR3 sequences, more than 11% found once.

The specimen was blood. J is TRBJ1-2 and V is TRBV6-2 or TRBV6-3; 7 nucleotides line up with TRBD1. The TCR originated in a woman between 25 and 40 years old with Graves' hyperthyroidism. The CDR3 sequence is CASNPTSGGRGPYGYTF. The CDR3 DNA reads TGTGCCAGCAACCCCACCTCAGGGGGGCGCGGGCCTTATGGCTACACCTTC.